The following is a T cell receptor beta chain sequence with its context. These data originate in a study of blood T cell repertoires in COVID-19. Generated by immunoSEQ multiplex PCR, the TCRdb table keeps only in-frame clones and is missing some. The table records around 180,000 clones, just under 80% of them present only once. Per germline, CDR1 SGHVS and CDR2 FQNEAQ. The CDR3 consists of 15 residues. The V gene lost 2 bases and the J gene lost 8 bases, with 16 bases spanning the gap. This receptor was obtained from a man aged 65 to 79 with active or convalescent COVID-19. The sample taken for sequencing was peripheral blood. The rearrangement uses TRBV7-8 and TRBJ2-1; D perhaps matches TRBD1 (6 bases). Here the CDR3 DNA reads TGTGCCAGCAGCTTAATCGCAGGGGTGAGCCATGAGCAGTTCTTC. Protein: CASSLIAGVSHEQFF.